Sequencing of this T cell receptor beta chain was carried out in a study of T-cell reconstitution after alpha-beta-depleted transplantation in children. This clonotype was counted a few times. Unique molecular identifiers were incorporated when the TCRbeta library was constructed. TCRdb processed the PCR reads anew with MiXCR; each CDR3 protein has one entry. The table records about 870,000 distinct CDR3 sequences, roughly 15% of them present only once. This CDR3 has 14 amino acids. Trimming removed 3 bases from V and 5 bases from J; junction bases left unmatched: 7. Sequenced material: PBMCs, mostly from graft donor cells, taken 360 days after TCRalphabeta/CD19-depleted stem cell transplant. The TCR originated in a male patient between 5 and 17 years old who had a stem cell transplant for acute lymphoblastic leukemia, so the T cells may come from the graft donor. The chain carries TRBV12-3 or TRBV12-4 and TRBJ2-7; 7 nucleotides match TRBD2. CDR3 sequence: CASSFATSDDEQYF. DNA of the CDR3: TGTGCCAGCAGTTTCGCTACTAGCGACGACGAGCAGTACTTC.